This T cell receptor beta chain came from a study of breast tumors, draining lymph nodes, adjacent tissues. The lymph nodes were axillary draining lymph nodes from breast cancer patients. A single record per CDR3 protein comes from TCRdb applying MiXCR to the multiplex PCR reads. The sample has about 130,000 distinct CDR3 sequences, less than 25% seen once. This clonotype appeared many times. Its specificity is unknown. Germline V gives CDR1 SNHLY, CDR2 FYNNEI. This CDR3 contains 22 residues. The V gene lost 5 bases and the J gene lost 1 base, with 32 bases spanning the gap. General study results and limits: Luminal-like breast cancer showed significantly greater tumor-nontumor repertoire similarity than basal-like breast cancer did. Findings are consistent with lymph node origin and intratumoral expansion of most tumor T cells.

The source material was axillary lymph node tissue. This sequence originates from a female donor with breast cancer. Some clones in this sample may be carry-over from other donors' samples. The chain joins TRBV2 to TRBJ2-2, with D possibly being TRBD2 (6 bases). CDR3 amino acids: CASSTRWTGGSHRSGNTGELFF. The DNA of the CDR3 is TGTGCCAGCAGTACTAGATGGACCGGGGGATCACATCGTTCGGGGAACACCGGGGAGCTGTTTTTT.